The subject of this entry is one T cell receptor (beta chain). The germline V gene encodes CDR1 MNHEY and CDR2 SVGAGI. Trimming pared 4 bases from V and 7 bases from J, leaving 17 bases between. The CDR3 sequence is 14 residues long. Authors' processing steps: Nucleated cell number was recorded as an estimate derived from reference gene primer amplification. Generated by immunoSEQ multiplex PCR, the TCRdb table keeps only in-frame clones and is missing some. The V and J calls and clone size come from that table; D and trimming were worked out from the DNA. The sample carries roughly 150,000 clones, 78% recorded once. This sample is part of a study of blood T cell repertoires in COVID-19. Study summary: The United States, Italy and Spain provided the acute and convalescent COVID-19 samples. T cells, B-cell-depleted T cells, or PBMCs provided the cDNA or gDNA that served as material.

The material sequenced was peripheral blood. This rearrangement joins TRBV6-5 to TRBJ2-7, with D maybe TRBD2 (5 bases). The origin of this receptor is a woman of 80 years or more with acute or convalescent COVID-19. The CDR3, as DNA: TGTGCCAGCAGTTCCGAACCCGGGGTGCGAGAGCAGTACTTC. Protein: CASSSEPGVREQYF.